This TCR beta chain was profiled in a study of identical twins. This clonotype was picked up a small number of times. TCRdb re-called the 5' RACE reads with MiXCR, one entry per CDR3 protein. Of roughly 710,000 distinct CDR3 sequences in the sample, around 6% are singletons; the top ten hold approximately 2%. V was clipped by 5 bases and J by 0 bases, with 12 bases between them. Germline CDR1 and CDR2: MNHEY and SVGAGI. There are 15 residues in the CDR3. This chain uses TRBV6-5 with TRBJ2-3; D might be TRBD2 (5 bases). The sequence came from a man younger than 30 in good health. Sequenced: naive T cells sorted from blood. The CDR3 DNA follows: TGTGCCAGCAGTACTAGATTCACTAGCACAGATACGCAGTATTTT. Amino acid sequence: CASSTRFTSTDTQYF.